These 3 T cell receptor beta chains came from one sample sequenced in a study of CD8 T cells in Susac syndrome (dated by TCRdb to about 2019). Libraries were constructed by the immunoSEQ multiplex PCR assay. RNA was extracted using the RNeasy kit, and roughly 0.5 to 1 ug of the RNA was reverse transcribed with random hexamers. TCRdb trimmed public reads at Q25 via fastp, called clones via MiXCR and kept in-frame beta chains. Rows are combined by CDR3 protein, so each entry shows the most common genes and DNA. This sample gives roughly 160,000 distinct CDR3 sequences in total; 90% to 95% of them show up just once. 0.14% of the sample is taken by the ten largest. What was sequenced was CD4+ T cells from PBMCs. Source of these receptors: a human donor in good health.

The rearrangement uses TRBV5-1 and TRBJ2-3, with a weak D call TRBD1 (6 bases). This CDR3 comprises 14 residues. Looked up from germline, CDR1 is SGHRS and CDR2 is YFSETQ. The V end lost 3 bases, the J end lost 2 bases, and 10 bases lay between the germline ends. CDR3 protein: CASSSDRTTDTQYF. Written as DNA, the CDR3 is TGCGCCAGCAGCTCGGACAGAACCACAGATACGCAGTATTTT.

The chain has TRBV4-3 and TRBJ2-7; no firm D call. The CDR3 covers 15 residues. Trimming took off 1 base at V and 3 bases at J, with 13 bases between the two ends. CDR1 is LGHNA and CDR2 is YSLEER in the germline V gene. The CDR3 nucleotides read TGCGCCAGCAGCCAAGGCCCAGATAACCACTACGAGCAGTACTTC. This gives the protein CASSQGPDNHYEQYF.

This clonotype was seen once. V gene TRBV6-6 combines with J gene TRBJ2-1, with D possibly matching TRBD2 (6 bases). Germline CDR1 and CDR2: MNHNY and SVGAGI (reference sequence). This CDR3 spans 15 amino acids. V was trimmed by 4 bases and J by 6 bases, leaving 16 bases between them. The CDR3 loop reads CASSSRLEGSNEQFF. Written as DNA, the CDR3 is TGTGCCAGCAGTTCCCGACTAGAAGGTTCCAATGAGCAGTTCTTC.